One and the same sample provided the 23 T cell receptor beta chains below, sequenced in a study of blood T cell repertoires in COVID-19 (dated by TCRdb to about 2020). The library was produced with the immunoSEQ multiplex PCR assay. TCRdb provides this immuneACCESS table in a form limited to in-frame rearrangements. Some clones are lacking; in checked studies, under half of them reflect an unresolved V gene, and why the rest are absent is not known. This sample lists under 300,000 clones; approximately 92% were detected once. The ten top clones hold around 4.6% of the sample. The sequenced sample consisted of peripheral blood. Receptor source: a woman aged 40 to 50 who had recovered from COVID-19.

The V and J genes are TRBV11-3 and TRBJ2-2, with a tentative D call TRBD2 (6 bases). The CDR3 runs to 12 residues. Trimming cost V 6 bases and J 6 bases, with 8 bases left between them. Germline values: CDR1 SGHNT, CDR2 YENEEA. The CDR3 loop is CASRGEAGELFF. As DNA, the CDR3 is TGTGCCAGCAGGGGGGAGGCCGGGGAGCTGTTTTTT.

The rearrangement uses TRBV10-1 and TRBJ1-4; D unclear. The length of the CDR3 is 13 residues. The germline V and J ends were trimmed by 8 bases and 8 bases, with 15 bases remaining between them. Germline V gives CDR1 WNHNN, CDR2 SYGVQD (reference sequence). CDR3 protein: CASSSILGEKLFF. CDR3 DNA: TGCGCCAGCTCATCCATCTTGGGCGAAAAACTGTTTTTT.

The genes are TRBV5-4 and TRBJ1-1; no definite D call. With 1 base removed from V and 7 bases from J, the gap between germline ends came to 11 bases. CDR1 is SGHNT, CDR2 YYREEE, per germline (reference sequence). The CDR3 is 13 residues long. CDR3 sequence: CASSLMSEIEAFF. CDR3 nucleotides: TGTGCCAGCAGCTTGATGAGCGAGATTGAAGCTTTCTTT.

This sequence joins TRBV29-1 and TRBJ1-3; maybe TRBD1 (5 bases). Trimming took off 6 bases at V and 0 bases at J, with 15 bases between the two ends. The CDR3 has 15 amino acids. CDR1 is SQVTM and CDR2 is ANQGSEA in the germline V gene. CDR3 coding DNA: TGCAGCGTCCTAGTGGAACAGGCCTCTGGAAACACCATATATTTT. Its protein is CSVLVEQASGNTIYF.

This chain links TRBV10-3 with TRBJ2-3; TRBD1 matches at 7 bases. This CDR3 spans 15 amino acids. Trimming took 7 bases from V and 0 from J; bases not matched to a gene: 7. Germline-derived CDR1 and CDR2 are ENHRY and SYGVKD. The CDR3: CAITRDRVSTDTQYF. In nucleotides, the CDR3 is TGTGCCATCACTAGGGACAGAGTTAGCACAGATACGCAGTATTTT.

The chain has TRBV29-1 and TRBJ1-3; D unclear. The germline CDR1 and CDR2 sequences are SQVTM and ANQGSEA. The CDR3 extends over 13 amino acids. With 5 bases removed from V and 1 base from J, the gap between germline ends came to 9 bases. CDR3 sequence (DNA): TGCAGCGTTTTACCCACTTCTGGAAACACCATATATTTT. Translation: CSVLPTSGNTIYF.

The rearrangement uses TRBV15 and TRBJ2-7; possibly TRBD2 for D (6 bases). The CDR3 consists of 13 residues. Germline V gene data show CDR1 as LNHNV and CDR2 as YYDKDF (reference sequence). V shed 1 base and J shed 6 bases, with 10 bases lying between them. Here the CDR3 DNA reads TGTGCCACCAGCAGAGCGGGGGAACCCGAGCAGTACGTC. Translating it yields CATSRAGEPEQYV.

This clone has just one count. Distinct nucleotide sequences in the sample also encode this CDR3. The chain joins TRBV5-1 to TRBJ2-5, with D hard to call. There are 12 residues in the CDR3. V shed 0 bases and J shed 4 bases, with 4 bases lying between them. Germline-derived CDR1 and CDR2 are SGHRS and YFSETQ. In DNA form, the CDR3 reads TGCGCCAGCAGCTTGGTGCGAGAGACCCAGTACTTC. Translated: CASSLVRETQYF.

The chain combines TRBV28 with TRBJ1-2, with 7 positions matching TRBD1. Trimming at V came to 2 bases and at J to 1 base, leaving 7 bases not matched to a gene. CDR3 length equals 16 residues. CDR1 and CDR2 (germline): MDHEN, SYDVKM. CDR3 in amino acids: CASSLQQGPINYGYTF. Here the CDR3 DNA reads TGTGCCAGCAGTTTACAACAGGGGCCGATTAACTATGGCTACACCTTC.

CDR3 DNA: TGTGCCAGCAGCTCCGGACTAGCGGGAGCTATCACCGGGGAGCTGTTTTTT. Its protein product is CASSSGLAGAITGELFF. The gene calls are TRBV7-8 and TRBJ2-2; 13 bases agree with TRBD2. CDR1 is SGHVS, CDR2 FQNEAQ, per germline. This CDR3 contains 17 residues. The junction had 6 bases not matched to a gene; V was cut back by 4 bases and J by 4 bases.

The chain combines TRBV7-8 with TRBJ2-7; no firm D call. Trimming stripped 5 bases from V and 3 bases from J, with 11 bases between. CDR3 size: 13 residues. Germline lookup yields CDR1 SGHVS and CDR2 FQNEAQ. The CDR3 spells CASSAEAVYEQYV. The CDR3 nucleotides are TGTGCCAGCAGCGCCGAGGCAGTCTACGAGCAGTACGTC.

This clone was counted a single time. The CDR3 loop is CASSSPGLRGVSYEQYF. The CDR3 nucleotides are TGTGCCAGCAGCTCCCCCGGTTTGCGGGGGGTGTCCTACGAGCAGTACTTC. V is TRBV11-2 and J is TRBJ2-7; the match to TRBD2 covers 8 bases. J gave up 1 base and V 4 bases, and 12 bases lay outside the gene matches. The germline V gene encodes CDR1 SGHAT and CDR2 FQNNGV. The CDR3 totals 17 residues. Together with reference TRBV11-2 and TRBJ2-7, the CDR3 gives the full variable domain: EAGVAQSPRYKIIEKRQSVAFWCNPISGHATLYWYQQILGQGPKLLIQFQNNGVVDDSQLPKDRFSAERLKGVDSTLKIQPAKLEDSAVYLCASSSPGLRGVSYEQYFGPGTRLTVT.

The chain carries TRBV6-5 and TRBJ1-1; 7 bases fit TRBD1. The germline gives CDR1 MNHEY, CDR2 SVGAGI. The CDR3 spans 15 residues. V was clipped by 4 bases and J by 0 bases; unmatched bases: 5. The CDR3 loop reads CASSLGQTLNTEAFF. CDR3 DNA sequence: TGTGCCAGCAGTTTGGGACAGACATTGAACACTGAAGCTTTCTTT.

This clone was picked up a small number of times. The chain recombines TRBV5-6 with TRBJ2-2; 8 nucleotides align to TRBD1. V dropped 7 bases and J dropped 6; count of bases not matched to a gene: 8. Germline CDR1 and CDR2: SGHDT and YYEEEE. The CDR3 is made up of 14 amino acids. CDR3 coding DNA: TGTGCCAGCCGCGACAGGGGTAGTCCCGGGGAGCTGTTTTTT. Translation: CASRDRGSPGELFF.

This rearrangement joins TRBV15 to TRBJ1-5, with TRBD1 identical over 9 bases. With V trimmed by 2 bases and J by 3 bases, 5 bases remained unmatched. The CDR3 is 16 residues long. Per the germline V gene, CDR1 is LNHNV and CDR2 is YYDKDF (reference sequence). In DNA, the CDR3 is TGTGCCACCAGCAGAAAGGGACAGGGCGACAATCAGCCCCAGCATTTT. This sequence encodes CATSRKGQGDNQPQHF.

The chain carries TRBV29-1 and TRBJ2-5; 7 nucleotides agree with TRBD1. J was trimmed by 2 bases and V by 3 bases; bases with no gene match: 6. The CDR3 length is 14 residues. The germline V gene has CDR1 SQVTM and CDR2 ANQGSEA. The CDR3 loop is CSVDQGTAQETQYF. The CDR3 DNA is TGCAGCGTTGATCAAGGGACAGCACAAGAGACCCAGTACTTC.

The chain has TRBV7-9 and TRBJ1-1; 7 bases map to TRBD1. Germline lookup yields CDR1 SEHNR and CDR2 FQNEAQ (reference sequence). The CDR3 covers 17 residues. Trimming at V came to 4 bases and at J to 0 bases, leaving 11 bases not matched to a gene. CDR3 sequence (DNA): TGTGCCAGCAGCTCTCCCGACAGGGCACTCTTGAACACTGAAGCTTTCTTT. Translated: CASSSPDRALLNTEAFF.

This clone was observed a single time. This rearrangement joins TRBV18 to TRBJ1-6, with D possibly TRBD1 on 5 matching bases. Germline V gives CDR1 KGHSH, CDR2 LQKENI. V gave up 0 bases and J gave up 10 bases, with 16 bases separating them. There are 16 residues in the CDR3. Written as DNA, the CDR3 is TGTGCCAGCTCACCACCGCAACAACAGGTGGGATCACCCCTCCACTTT. Encoded protein: CASSPPQQQVGSPLHF.

The rearrangement uses TRBV11-2 and TRBJ2-7, with D possibly being TRBD1 (6 bases). The CDR3 consists of 12 residues. V was shortened by 5 bases and J by 3 bases, with 8 bases between the two germline ends. Germline V CDR1 and CDR2: SGHAT, FQNNGV. The CDR3 sequence: CASSRRGYEQYF. For the CDR3, the DNA is TGTGCCAGCAGCCGCAGGGGCTACGAGCAGTACTTC.

This clone was seen only once. The V gene is TRBV30, the J gene TRBJ1-6; TRBD1 might be the D (6 bases). Trimming cost V 3 bases and J 9 bases, with 15 bases left between them. CDR1 and CDR2 (germline): GTSNPN, SVGIG (reference sequence). The CDR3 is 14 residues long. This CDR3 reads CAWRAGTLGSPLHF. As DNA, the CDR3 is TGTGCCTGGAGGGCCGGGACATTGGGTTCACCCCTCCACTTT. The full variable domain, with the rest looked up from reference TRBV30 and TRBJ1-6, is SQTIHQWPATLVQPVGSPLSLECTVEGTSNPNLYWYRQAAGRGLQLLFYSVGIGQISSEVPQNLSASRPQDRQFILSSKKLLLSDSGFYLCAWRAGTLGSPLHFGNGTRLTVT.

The chain has TRBV7-9 and TRBJ2-1; D perhaps matches TRBD1 (5 bases). CDR1 is SEHNR, CDR2 FQNEAQ, per germline (reference sequence). V shed 5 bases and J shed 0 bases, with 17 bases lying between them. The CDR3 is 17 amino acids. DNA of the CDR3: TGTGCCAGCAGCGACACCCGCAGGGCTAGCTCCTACAATGAGCAGTTCTTC. Its protein is CASSDTRRASSYNEQFF.

The J gene is TRBJ1-5, the V gene TRBV15; D remains unclear. V lost 4 bases to trimming and J lost 7 bases, with 17 bases between them. Germline lookup yields CDR1 LNHNV and CDR2 YYDKDF (reference sequence). The CDR3 has 15 amino acids. This chain's CDR3 is CATSILSGLGQPQHF. The CDR3 region has the DNA TGTGCCACCAGCATATTATCGGGGTTGGGGCAGCCCCAGCATTTT. The whole variable domain, filled in from reference TRBV15 and TRBJ1-5, reads DAMVIQNPRYQVTQFGKPVTLSCSQTLNHNVMYWYQQKSSQAPKLLFHYYDKDFNNEADTPDNFQSRRPNTSFCFLDIRSPGLGDTAMYLCATSILSGLGQPQHFGDGTRLSIL.

V gene TRBV30 combines with J gene TRBJ2-3; 7 bases line up with TRBD1. The CDR3 length is 16 residues. The trim removed 1 base at V and 10 bases at J, leaving 17 bases unmatched. Germline CDR1 is GTSNPN and CDR2 is SVGIG (reference sequence). The DNA of the CDR3 is TGTGCCTGGAGTGCCGAATGGGACCCAACAGGGACAGCGCAGTATTTT. It translates to CAWSAEWDPTGTAQYF.